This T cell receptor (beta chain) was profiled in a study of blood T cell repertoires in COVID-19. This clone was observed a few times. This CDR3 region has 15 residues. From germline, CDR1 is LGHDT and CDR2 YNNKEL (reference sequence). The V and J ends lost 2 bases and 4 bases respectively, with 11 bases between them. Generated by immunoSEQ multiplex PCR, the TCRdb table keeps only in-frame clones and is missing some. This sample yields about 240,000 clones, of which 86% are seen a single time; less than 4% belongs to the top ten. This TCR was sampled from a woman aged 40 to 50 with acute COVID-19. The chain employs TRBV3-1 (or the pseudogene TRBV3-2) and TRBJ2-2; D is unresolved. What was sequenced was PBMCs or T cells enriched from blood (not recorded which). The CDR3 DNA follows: TGTGCCAGCAGCCAACTACACCGAGGCACCGGGGAGCTGTTTTTT. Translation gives CASSQLHRGTGELFF.